These T cell receptor beta chains were read from a single sample in a study of cytomegalovirus exposure and HLA in healthy donors. The table came from immunoSEQ multiplex PCR; TCRdb's copy has only in-frame clones and leaves some out. The table has approximately 150,000 clones, 77% seen once. Sequenced sample: PBMCs. Receptors originate from a woman aged 40 to 50 in good health and CMV-seropositive. CDR3s include the opening cysteine and the closing phenylalanine or tryptophan. The D gene is left open where the match is weak. Some rows have no size entry. The others give once, few or many, or a class for an expanded clone.

>.|TRBV7-2|TRBJ1-4|.
TGTGCCAGCAGCCGGCGGGGCCCAACTAATGAAAAACTGTTTTTT
CASSRRGPTNEKLFF
>.|TRBV27|TRBJ1-2|TRBD1
TGTGCCAGCAGCGGACAGGGGTATGGCTACACCTTC
CASSGQGYGYTF
>.|TRBV18|TRBJ2-1|.
TGTGCCAGCTCACCCGAGGCAGCTGAGCAGTTCTTC
CASSPEAAEQFF
>once|TRBV29-1|TRBJ2-3|TRBD2
TGCAGCGCTCAGGGACTAGCGGGAATCACAGATACGCAGTATTTT
CSAQGLAGITDTQYF
>.|TRBV5-1|TRBJ1-4|.
TGCGCCAGCAGCAGACAGGAGGCAACTAATGAAAAACTGTTTTTT
CASSRQEATNEKLFF
>few|TRBV19|TRBJ1-5|.
TGTGCCAGTAGTATGTACCGGGGAGGAGGACAGCCCCAGCATTTT
CASSMYRGGGQPQHF
>.|TRBV4-1|TRBJ2-6|TRBD2
TGCGCCAGCAGCCAAGATCGACGGCGGGGGGTCTCTGGGGCCAACGTCCTGACTTTC
CASSQDRRRGVSGANVLTF
>few|TRBV6-6|TRBJ1-2|TRBD1
TGTGCCAGCAGTGATGGGACAGGGGGCCGGTATGGCTACACCTTC
CASSDGTGGRYGYTF
>.|TRBV28|TRBJ1-5|.
TGTGCCAGCAGTTTAAGCGGCGGGGGTTACCAAAATCAGCCCCAGCATTTT
CASSLSGGGYQNQPQHF
>.|TRBV6-6|TRBJ2-7|TRBD2
TGTGCCAGCAGTTCTTCTAACGGGAGGGCCCGCGAGCAGTACTTC
CASSSSNGRAREQYF
>few|TRBV13|TRBJ2-5|TRBD2
TGTGCCAGCAGCATCAGGGGCGAGCGGGGGAATAAAGAGACCCAGTACTTC
CASSIRGERGNKETQYF
>.|TRBV29-1|TRBJ1-1|.
TGCAGCGTTAGGGAGCACGGGAACACTGAAGCTTTCTTT
CSVREHGNTEAFF
>once|TRBV5-1|TRBJ1-5|.
TGCGCCAGCAGTACAGGTTATAGCAATCAGCCCCAGCATTTT
CASSTGYSNQPQHF
>.|TRBV10-1|TRBJ2-2|.
TGCGCCAGCGGACGGGGGAACACCGGGGGGCTGTTTTTT
CASGRGNTGGLFF
>.|TRBV11-3|TRBJ2-4|.
TGTGCCAGCAGCTTTAGGGGTGGCATTCAGTACTTC
CASSFRGGIQYF
>few|TRBV10-3|TRBJ2-4|TRBD2
TGTGCCATCAGTGACGAGACTAGCGGGGCGGACATTCAGTACTTC
CAISDETSGADIQYF
>few|TRBV6-1|TRBJ2-2|TRBD1
TGTGCCAGCAGTGGATCCGGGACAGGGGAGACCGGGGAGCTGTTTTTT
CASSGSGTGETGELFF
>few|TRBV6-6|TRBJ1-4|.
TGTGCCAGCAGCCATAATGAAAAACTGTTTTTT
CASSHNEKLFF
>.|TRBV5-1|TRBJ2-7|.
TGCGCCAGCAGCTTGGCCCCCCGGGAGGAGCAGTACTTC
CASSLAPREEQYF
>once|TRBV5-6|TRBJ2-2|TRBD2
TGTGCCAGCAGCCGCGGACTAGCGAACACCGGGGAGCTGTTTTTT
CASSRGLANTGELFF
>.|TRBV19|TRBJ2-3|TRBD2
TGTGCCAGTCAGCGGCCCGGGGGGACAGATACGCAGTATTTT
CASQRPGGTDTQYF
>.|TRBV6-5|TRBJ2-7|.
TGTGCCAGCAGCCGGGACATCTCCTACGAGCAGTACTTC
CASSRDISYEQYF
>.|TRBV28|TRBJ1-4|TRBD1
TGTGCCAGCAGTTTACAGGGGGCGGAAAAACTGTTTTTT
CASSLQGAEKLFF
>.|TRBV6-1|TRBJ2-3|TRBD2
TGTGCCAGCAGTGAATCTTCTAGCGGTGCCACAGATACGCAGTATTTT
CASSESSSGATDTQYF
>.|TRBV10-3|TRBJ1-2|.
TGTGCCATCTGGGGGGGCGGGGATGGCTACACCTTC
CAIWGGGDGYTF
>.|TRBV9|TRBJ1-3|TRBD1
TGTGCCAGCAGCGTCGGGACAGGGGATGGAAACACCATATATTTT
CASSVGTGDGNTIYF
>.|TRBV11-2|TRBJ1-4|.
TGTGCCAGCAGCTTAGGTCAGTTGGATGAAAAACTGTTTTTT
CASSLGQLDEKLFF
>.|TRBV2|TRBJ2-2|.
TGTGCCAGCAGTGAATGGCAGGAGGCCACCGGGGAGCTGTTTTTT
CASSEWQEATGELFF
>.|TRBV7-2|TRBJ1-5|TRBD1
TGTGCCAGCAGCCTGGACAGGGGGACTTATCAGCCCCAGCATTTT
CASSLDRGTYQPQHF
>few|TRBV18|TRBJ2-7|.
TGTGCCAGCTCACCAGACAGCTACGAGCAGTACTTC
CASSPDSYEQYF
>.|TRBV5-1|TRBJ1-1|.
TGCGCCAGCAGCTTGGCCGACAGAACGTTAGAAGCTTTCTTT
CASSLADRTLEAFF
>few|TRBV27|TRBJ1-6|TRBD1
TGTGCCAGCAGTCCCACGACAGGGGATAATTCACCCCTCCACTTT
CASSPTTGDNSPLHF
>.|TRBV5-1|TRBJ1-1|TRBD1
TGCGCCAGCAGCTTACAGGGGGGCCCAAGGGCTGAAGCTTTCTTT
CASSLQGGPRAEAFF
>.|TRBV21-1|TRBJ2-3|.
TGTGCCAGCAGCCCATTCGGGGGGGTAGATTCAGATACGCAGTATTTT
CASSPFGGVDSDTQYF
>.|TRBV5-1|TRBJ2-1|TRBD2
TGCGCCAGCAGCTTGTTCAGCGGGGGGCAGGATGAGCAGTTCTTC
CASSLFSGGQDEQFF
>.|TRBV6-5|TRBJ1-2|TRBD1
TGTGCCAGCACTCCGACAGGGGGCTACGGCTACACCTTC
CASTPTGGYGYTF
>.|TRBV27|TRBJ2-3|TRBD2
TGTGCCAGCAGTTTAGTATTAACGGGGGGTATCACAGATACGCAGTATTTT
CASSLVLTGGITDTQYF
>.|TRBV4-1|TRBJ1-3|.
TGCGCCAGCAGCCAATTTGGGCCGGGGTCCTCTGGAAACACCATATATTTT
CASSQFGPGSSGNTIYF
>.|TRBV28|TRBJ2-7|.
TGTGCCAGCAGTTTTAACTACGAGCAGTACTTC
CASSFNYEQYF
>.|TRBV5-4|TRBJ2-1|TRBD2
TGTGCCAGCAGCCCAGGATGGGCTAGCGGGACCGGTAGCTCCTACAATGAGCAGTTCTTC
CASSPGWASGTGSSYNEQFF
>.|TRBV9|TRBJ2-2|TRBD1
TGTGCCAGCACCCCCGGACAGGGGGCGCGTACCGGGGAGCTGTTTTTT
CASTPGQGARTGELFF
>few|TRBV7-9|TRBJ2-6|.
TGTGCCAGCAGCTTAGAATGGGGCTCCTCTGGGGCCAACGTCCTGACTTTC
CASSLEWGSSGANVLTF
>few|TRBV4-3|TRBJ2-6|.
TGCGCCAGCAGCCAAGATCGAGGAGAGGATCCTTCGAAAGGGGCCAACGTCCTGACTTTC
CASSQDRGEDPSKGANVLTF
>.|TRBV6-1|TRBJ2-3|.
TGTGCCAGCAGTGGTTCCCTTAGAGGAGATACGCAGTATTTT
CASSGSLRGDTQYF
>.|TRBV5-6|TRBJ2-7|.
TGTGCCAGCAGCTTGGATATCTGGGGGCAAGCCTACGAGCAGTACTTC
CASSLDIWGQAYEQYF
>.|TRBV30|TRBJ2-7|TRBD1
TGTGCCTGGAGCAAAGGACAGGGGAGTTACGAGCAGTACTTC
CAWSKGQGSYEQYF
>.|TRBV29-1|TRBJ2-2|.
TGCAGCGTTGAACATAGGGAGCCCGGGGAGCTGTTTTTT
CSVEHREPGELFF
>.|TRBV12-5|TRBJ1-2|.
TGTGCTAGTGGTTTGGTCGGGGTCGGTGGCTACACCTTC
CASGLVGVGGYTF
>.|TRBV11-2|TRBJ2-7|.
TGTGCCAGCAGCTTCACAGGGAACGAGCAGTACTTC
CASSFTGNEQYF
>.|TRBV7-6|TRBJ2-1|TRBD1
TGTGCCAGCAGCTCATCCCGGAGACAGGGCTACAATGAGCAGTTCTTC
CASSSSRRQGYNEQFF
>.|TRBV21-1|TRBJ1-1|.
TGTGCCAGCAGCCAAGGAGGGGGAGAGAACACTGAAGCTTTCTTT
CASSQGGGENTEAFF
>.|TRBV29-1|TRBJ2-2|TRBD1
TGCAGCGTCCGGACAGGGAACACCGGGGAGCTGTTTTTT
CSVRTGNTGELFF
>.|TRBV28|TRBJ2-5|.
TGTGCCAGCAGCCCTCCCTCCCTGGAGACCCAGTACTTC
CASSPPSLETQYF
>.|TRBV18|TRBJ2-2|TRBD2
TGTGCCAGCTCACCTCGGGAGGGGACCGGGGAGCTGTTTTTT
CASSPREGTGELFF